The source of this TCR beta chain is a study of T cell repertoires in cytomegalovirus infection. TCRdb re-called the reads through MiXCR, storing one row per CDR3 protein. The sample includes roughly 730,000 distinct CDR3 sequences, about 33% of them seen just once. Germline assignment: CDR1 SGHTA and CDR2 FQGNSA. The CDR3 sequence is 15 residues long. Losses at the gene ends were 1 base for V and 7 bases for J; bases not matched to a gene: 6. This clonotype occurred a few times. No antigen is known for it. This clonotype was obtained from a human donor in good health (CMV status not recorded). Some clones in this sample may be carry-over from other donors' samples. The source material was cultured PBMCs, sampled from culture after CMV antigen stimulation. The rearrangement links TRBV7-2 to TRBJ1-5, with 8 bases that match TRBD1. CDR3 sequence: CASSLVQGAGQPQHF. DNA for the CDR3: TGTGCCAGCAGCTTAGTGCAGGGGGCTGGACAGCCCCAGCATTTT.